These T cell receptor beta chains were read from a single sample in a study of blood T cell repertoires in COVID-19. Sequencing used immunoSEQ multiplex PCR; TCRdb keeps in-frame clones, though not all of them. Of roughly 110,000 clones in the sample, around nine tenths are singletons; the top ten hold over 6.5%. Material: peripheral blood. The receptors originated from a woman in her 70s who had recovered from COVID-19. Each CDR3 is given with its conserved first and last residue. The D gene is left open where the match is weak. A row's size may be missing; if present it is once, few, many or a size class.

TRBJ1-2 TRBV7-2 NA 12 TRBD1 CASSWTGIGYTF TGTGCCAGCAGCTGGACAGGGATCGGCTACACCTTC
TRBJ1-5 TRBV4-1 NA 15 TRBD1 CASSQIHGQGKPQHF TGCGCCAGCAGCCAGATTCACGGACAGGGGAAACCCCAGCATTTT
TRBJ2-3 TRBV2 NA 15 NA CASGERPASTDTQYF TGTGCCAGCGGAGAGAGACCAGCTAGCACAGATACGCAGTATTTT
TRBJ2-7 TRBV5-6 NA 13 TRBD1 CASSGGDRDEQYF TGTGCCAGCAGCGGGGGGGACAGGGACGAGCAGTACTTC
TRBJ1-1 TRBV19 NA 14 TRBD1 CASRDRDTNTEAFF TGTGCCAGTAGGGACAGGGATACGAACACTGAAGCTTTCTTT
TRBJ2-1 TRBV29-1 NA 14 TRBD1 CSVAGTGAHNEQFF TGCAGCGTAGCCGGGACAGGGGCACACAATGAGCAGTTCTTC
TRBJ2-7 TRBV7-2 once 19 TRBD2 CASSFSWTSGRAMVYEQYF TGTGCCAGCAGCTTTAGTTGGACTAGCGGGAGGGCAATGGTCTACGAGCAGTACTTC
TRBJ2-1 TRBV7-2 NA 18 NA CASSLRARGTADYNEQFF TGTGCCAGCAGCTTACGGGCCAGAGGTACAGCGGACTACAATGAGCAGTTCTTC
TRBJ2-1 TRBV6-6 once 13 TRBD1 CASSQGSLYEQFF TGTGCCAGCTCACAGGGGTCCCTCTATGAGCAGTTCTTC
TRBJ2-1 TRBV7-9 NA 13 TRBD2 CASIAGGYNEQFF TGTGCCTCCATAGCGGGAGGGTACAATGAGCAGTTCTTC
TRBJ1-5 TRBV3-1/TRBV3-2 NA 15 NA CASSQGGQSNQPQHF TGTGCCAGCAGCCAAGGCGGGCAGAGCAATCAGCCCCAGCATTTT
TRBJ2-3 TRBV19 NA 14 TRBD2 CASNFGGNTDTQYF TGTGCCAGCAATTTCGGGGGGAACACAGATACGCAGTATTTT
TRBJ2-1 TRBV7-9 NA 16 TRBD2 CASSFRLAASYNEQFF TGTGCCAGCAGCTTCCGACTAGCGGCTTCCTACAATGAGCAGTTCTTC
TRBJ2-7 TRBV3-1/TRBV3-2 NA 15 NA CASSQRILVGREQYF TGTGCCAGCAGCCAGAGGATCCTAGTGGGGAGGGAGCAGTACTTC